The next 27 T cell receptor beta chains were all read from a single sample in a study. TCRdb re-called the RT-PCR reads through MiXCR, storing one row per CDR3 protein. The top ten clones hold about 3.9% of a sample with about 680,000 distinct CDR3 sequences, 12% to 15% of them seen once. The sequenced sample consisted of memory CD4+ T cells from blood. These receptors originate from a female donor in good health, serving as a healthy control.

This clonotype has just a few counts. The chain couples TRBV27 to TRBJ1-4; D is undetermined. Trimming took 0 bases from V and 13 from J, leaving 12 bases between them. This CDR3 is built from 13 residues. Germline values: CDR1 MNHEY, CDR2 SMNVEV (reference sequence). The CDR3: CASSLSPRGSLFF. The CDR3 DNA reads TGTGCCAGCAGTTTATCCCCTCGAGGGTCACTGTTTTTT.

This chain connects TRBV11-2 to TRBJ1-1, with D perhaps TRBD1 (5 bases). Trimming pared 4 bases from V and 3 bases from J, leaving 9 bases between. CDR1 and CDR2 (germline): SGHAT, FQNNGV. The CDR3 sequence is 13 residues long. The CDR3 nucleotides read TGTGCCAGCAGCTCGGGGGTGTACACTGAAGCTTTCTTT. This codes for CASSSGVYTEAFF. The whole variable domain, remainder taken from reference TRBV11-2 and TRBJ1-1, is EAGVAQSPRYKIIEKRQSVAFWCNPISGHATLYWYQQILGQGPKLLIQFQNNGVVDDSQLPKDRFSAERLKGVDSTLKIQPAKLEDSAVYLCASSSGVYTEAFFGQGTRLTVV.

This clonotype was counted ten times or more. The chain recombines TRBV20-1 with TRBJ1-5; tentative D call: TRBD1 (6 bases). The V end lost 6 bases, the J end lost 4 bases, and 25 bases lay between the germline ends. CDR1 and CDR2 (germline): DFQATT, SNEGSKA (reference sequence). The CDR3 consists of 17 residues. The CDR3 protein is CSAYPTQYRVGNQPQHF. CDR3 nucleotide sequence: TGCAGTGCGTATCCCACCCAATACAGGGTAGGGAATCAGCCCCAGCATTTT.

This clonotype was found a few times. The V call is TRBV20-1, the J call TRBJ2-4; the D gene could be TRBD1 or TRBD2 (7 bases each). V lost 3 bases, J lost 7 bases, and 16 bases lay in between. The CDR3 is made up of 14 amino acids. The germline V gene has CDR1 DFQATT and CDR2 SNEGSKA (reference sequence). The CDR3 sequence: CSASPTQGGNIQYF. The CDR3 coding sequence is TGCAGTGCTAGTCCCACCCAGGGGGGGAACATTCAGTACTTC.

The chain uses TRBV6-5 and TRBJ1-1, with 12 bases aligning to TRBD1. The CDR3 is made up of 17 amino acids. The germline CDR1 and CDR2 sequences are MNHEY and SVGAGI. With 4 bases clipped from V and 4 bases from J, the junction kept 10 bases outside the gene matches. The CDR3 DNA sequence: TGTGCCAGCAGTTCCCCCGGGACAGGGGGCGCGGGCACTGAAGCTTTCTTT. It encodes CASSSPGTGGAGTEAFF.

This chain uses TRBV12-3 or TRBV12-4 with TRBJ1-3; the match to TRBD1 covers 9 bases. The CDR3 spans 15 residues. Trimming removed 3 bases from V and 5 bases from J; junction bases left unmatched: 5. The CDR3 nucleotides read TGTGCCAGCAGTTTCTCACAGGGGGCTAGAAACACCATATATTTT. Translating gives CASSFSQGARNTIYF.

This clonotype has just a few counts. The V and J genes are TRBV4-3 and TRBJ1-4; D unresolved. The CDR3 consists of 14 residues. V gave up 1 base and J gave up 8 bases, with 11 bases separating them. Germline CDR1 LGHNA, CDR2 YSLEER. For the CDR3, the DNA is TGCGCCAGCAGCCAAGCAAGCCCCCCCGAAAAACTGTTTTTT. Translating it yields CASSQASPPEKLFF.

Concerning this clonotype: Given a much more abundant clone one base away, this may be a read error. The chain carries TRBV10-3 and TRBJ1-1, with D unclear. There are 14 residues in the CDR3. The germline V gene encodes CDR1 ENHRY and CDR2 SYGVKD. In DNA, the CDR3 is TGTGCCATCAGTGAAACGCGGGAGAACACTAAAGCTTTCTTT. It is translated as CAISETRENTKAFF.

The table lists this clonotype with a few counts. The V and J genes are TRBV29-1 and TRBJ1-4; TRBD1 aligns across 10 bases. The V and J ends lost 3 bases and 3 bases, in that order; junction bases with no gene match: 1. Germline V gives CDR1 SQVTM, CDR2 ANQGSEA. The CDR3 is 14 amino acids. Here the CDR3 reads CSVEGQGSNEKLFF. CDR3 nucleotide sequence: TGCAGCGTTGAGGGACAGGGGTCTAATGAAAAACTGTTTTTT.

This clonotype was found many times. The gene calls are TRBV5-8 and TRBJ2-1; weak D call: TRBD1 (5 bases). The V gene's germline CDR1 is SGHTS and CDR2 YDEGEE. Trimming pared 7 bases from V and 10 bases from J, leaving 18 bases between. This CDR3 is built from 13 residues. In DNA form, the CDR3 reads TGTGCCAGCCGAAAACAGGCCCTTGACGAGCAGTTCTTC. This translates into CASRKQALDEQFF.

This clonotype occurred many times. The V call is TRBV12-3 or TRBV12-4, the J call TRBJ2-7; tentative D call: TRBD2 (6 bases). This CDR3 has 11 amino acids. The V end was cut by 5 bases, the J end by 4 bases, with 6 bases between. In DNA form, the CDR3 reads TGTGCCAGCAGTGCGGGGTACGAGCAGTACTTC. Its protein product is CASSAGYEQYF.

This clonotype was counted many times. The CDR3 DNA is TGTGCCAGCAGCCAGCGGGAGGATTCCTACAATGAGCAGTTCTTC. The encoded protein is CASSQREDSYNEQFF. This chain joins TRBV5-6 and TRBJ2-1, with 9 bases matching TRBD2. This CDR3 comprises 15 residues. V shed 4 bases, J shed 1 base, and the junction held 3 bases outside the gene matches. The V gene's germline CDR1 is SGHDT and CDR2 YYEEEE.

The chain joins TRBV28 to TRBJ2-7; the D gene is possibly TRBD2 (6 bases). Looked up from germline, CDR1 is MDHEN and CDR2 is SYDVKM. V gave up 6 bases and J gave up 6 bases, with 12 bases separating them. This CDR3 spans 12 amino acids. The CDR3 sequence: CASSLRAGEQYF. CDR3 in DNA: TGTGCCAGCAGCCTCAGAGCGGGCGAGCAGTACTTC.

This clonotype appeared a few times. The CDR3 nucleotides are TGCGCCAGCAGCCAGGGGACAGGGGGCCTAGAGACCCAGTACTTC. Protein: CASSQGTGGLETQYF. The rearrangement joins TRBV5-1 to TRBJ2-5; TRBD1 aligns across 12 bases. The CDR3 length is 15 residues. Germline V gene sequence: CDR1 SGHRS, CDR2 YFSETQ. V lost 4 bases, J lost 4 bases, and 5 bases stayed unmatched.

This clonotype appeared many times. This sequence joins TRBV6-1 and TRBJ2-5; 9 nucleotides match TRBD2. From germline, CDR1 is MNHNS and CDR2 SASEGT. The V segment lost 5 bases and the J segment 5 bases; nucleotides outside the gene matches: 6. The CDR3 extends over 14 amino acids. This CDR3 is CASSSSGTAETQYF. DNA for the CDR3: TGTGCCAGCAGTTCTAGCGGGACGGCGGAGACCCAGTACTTC.

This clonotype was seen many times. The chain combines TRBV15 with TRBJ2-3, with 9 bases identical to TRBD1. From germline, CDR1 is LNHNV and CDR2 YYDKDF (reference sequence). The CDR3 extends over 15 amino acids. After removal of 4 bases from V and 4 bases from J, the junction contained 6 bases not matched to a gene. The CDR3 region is CATSTNRGPPDTQYF. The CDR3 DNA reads TGTGCCACCAGCACCAACAGGGGGCCACCAGATACGCAGTATTTT.

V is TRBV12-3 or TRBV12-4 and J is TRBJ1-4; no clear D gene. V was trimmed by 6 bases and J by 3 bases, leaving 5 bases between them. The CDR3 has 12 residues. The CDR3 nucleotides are TGTGCCAGCAGGGGTCCTAATGAAAAACTGTTTTTT. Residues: CASRGPNEKLFF.

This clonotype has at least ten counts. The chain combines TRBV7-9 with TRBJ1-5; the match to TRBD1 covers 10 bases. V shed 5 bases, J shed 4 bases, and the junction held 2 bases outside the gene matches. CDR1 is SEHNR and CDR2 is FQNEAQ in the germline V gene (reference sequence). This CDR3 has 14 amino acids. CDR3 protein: CASSGQGDNQPQHF. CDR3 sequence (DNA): TGTGCCAGCAGCGGACAGGGGGATAATCAGCCCCAGCATTTT.

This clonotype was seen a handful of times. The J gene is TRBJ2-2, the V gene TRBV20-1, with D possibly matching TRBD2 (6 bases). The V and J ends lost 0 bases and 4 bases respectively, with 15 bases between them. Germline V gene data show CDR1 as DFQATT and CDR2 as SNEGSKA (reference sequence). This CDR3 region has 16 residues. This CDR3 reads CSARDLVQGLTGELFF. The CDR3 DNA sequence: TGCAGTGCTAGAGATCTTGTTCAGGGACTCACCGGGGAGCTGTTTTTT.

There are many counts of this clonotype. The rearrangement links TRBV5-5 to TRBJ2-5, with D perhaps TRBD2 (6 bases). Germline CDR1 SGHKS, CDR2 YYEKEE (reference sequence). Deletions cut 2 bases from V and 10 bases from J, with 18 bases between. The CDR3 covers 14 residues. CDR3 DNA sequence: TGTGCCAGCAGCTTCGCCCGGGACTCCCCTGACCAGTACTTC. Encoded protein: CASSFARDSPDQYF.

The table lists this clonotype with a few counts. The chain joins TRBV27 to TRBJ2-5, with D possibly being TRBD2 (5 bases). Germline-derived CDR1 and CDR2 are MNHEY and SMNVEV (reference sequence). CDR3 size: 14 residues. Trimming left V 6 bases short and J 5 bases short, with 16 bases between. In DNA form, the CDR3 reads TGTGCCAGCAGAAGGCGGGTGGGAAGGGAGACCCAGTACTTC. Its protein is CASRRRVGRETQYF.

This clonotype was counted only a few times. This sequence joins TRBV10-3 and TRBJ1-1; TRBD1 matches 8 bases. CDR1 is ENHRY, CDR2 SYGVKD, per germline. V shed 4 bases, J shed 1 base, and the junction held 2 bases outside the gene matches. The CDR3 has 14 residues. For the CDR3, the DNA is TGTGCCATCAGTGCCGGGACAGGGAACACTGAAGCTTTCTTT. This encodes CAISAGTGNTEAFF.

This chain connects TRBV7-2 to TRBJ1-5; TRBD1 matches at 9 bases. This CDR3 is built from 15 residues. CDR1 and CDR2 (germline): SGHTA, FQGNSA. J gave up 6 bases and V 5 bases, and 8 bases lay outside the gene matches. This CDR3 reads CASSPGQGTVQPQHF. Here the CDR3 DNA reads TGTGCCAGCAGCCCCGGACAGGGGACGGTTCAGCCCCAGCATTTT.

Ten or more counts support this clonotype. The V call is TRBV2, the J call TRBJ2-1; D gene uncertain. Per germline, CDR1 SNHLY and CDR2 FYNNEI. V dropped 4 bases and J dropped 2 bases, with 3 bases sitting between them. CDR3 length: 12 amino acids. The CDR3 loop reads CASSGPYNEQFF. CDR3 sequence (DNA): TGTGCCAGCAGTGGTCCCTACAATGAGCAGTTCTTC. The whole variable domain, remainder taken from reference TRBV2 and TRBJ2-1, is EPEVTQTPSHQVTQMGQEVILRCVPISNHLYFYWYRQILGQKVEFLVSFYNNEISEKSEIFDDQFSVERPDGSNFTLKIRSTKLEDSAMYFCASSGPYNEQFFGPGTRLTVL.

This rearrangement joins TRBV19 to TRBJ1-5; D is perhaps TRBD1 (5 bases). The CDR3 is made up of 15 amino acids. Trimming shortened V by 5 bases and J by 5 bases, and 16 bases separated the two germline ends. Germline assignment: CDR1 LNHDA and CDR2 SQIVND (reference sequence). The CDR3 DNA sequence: TGTGCCAGTAGTCCGGCCCCGGGGGGGGATCAGCCCCAGCATTTT. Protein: CASSPAPGGDQPQHF.

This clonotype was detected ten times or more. CDR3 in DNA: TGTGCCAGCACTTCTGGGACGAACACCGGGGAGCTGTTTTTT. The encoded protein is CASTSGTNTGELFF. V and J are TRBV7-2 and TRBJ2-2; no clear D. CDR3 length: 14 residues. V dropped 7 bases and J dropped 0 bases, with 9 bases sitting between them. In germline, CDR1 is SGHTA, CDR2 FQGNSA.

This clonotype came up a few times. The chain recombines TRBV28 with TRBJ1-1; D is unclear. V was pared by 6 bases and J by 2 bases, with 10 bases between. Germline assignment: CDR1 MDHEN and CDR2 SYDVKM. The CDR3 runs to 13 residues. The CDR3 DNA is TGTGCCAGCAGCTCACCCTTCAACACTGAAGCTTTCTTT. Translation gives CASSSPFNTEAFF. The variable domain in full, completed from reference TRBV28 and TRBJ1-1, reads DVKVTQSSRYLVKRTGEKVFLECVQDMDHENMFWYRQDPGLGLRLIYFSYDVKMKEKGDIPEGYSVSREKKERFSLILESASTNQTSMYLCASSSPFNTEAFFGQGTRLTVV.